The next 26 T cell receptor beta chains were all read from a single sample in a study of cytotoxic CD8 clonotypes in ibrutinib-treated CLL. Data came from immunoSEQ multiplex PCR; TCRdb stores just in-frame clones and leaves some out. This sample yields some 200,000 clones, of which 75% to 80% are seen a single time; 11% belongs to the top ten. This specimen consisted of PBMCs, obtained after 12 months of ibrutinib treatment. The receptors here all came from a human donor with chronic lymphocytic leukemia.

The chain is built from TRBV29-1 and TRBJ1-1; D perhaps matches TRBD1 (6 bases). V dropped 2 bases and J dropped 3 bases, with 10 bases sitting between them. Germline V gene lookup returns CDR1 SQVTM and CDR2 ANQGSEA. The CDR3 contains 13 residues. CDR3 nucleotides: TGCAGCGTTGAAAGGACAGAGTACACTGAAGCTTTCTTT. Translated, it gives CSVERTEYTEAFF.

This chain joins TRBV6-1 and TRBJ2-1; no clear D gene. This CDR3 is built from 13 residues. The V and J ends lost 8 bases and 0 bases respectively, with 8 bases between them. Germline CDR1 is MNHNS and CDR2 is SASEGT. The CDR3 loop is CASRGSSYNEQFF. CDR3 bases: TGTGCCAGCCGTGGAAGCTCCTACAATGAGCAGTTCTTC.

The rearrangement links TRBV5-1 to TRBJ2-1; D perhaps matches TRBD1 (7 bases). V was trimmed by 1 base and J by 0 bases, leaving 11 bases between them. Germline V gene sequence: CDR1 SGHRS, CDR2 YFSETQ. The CDR3 is made up of 16 amino acids. The chain's CDR3 is CASSLRGDSSYNEQFF. The DNA of the CDR3 is TGCGCCAGCAGCTTGAGGGGGGACAGCTCCTACAATGAGCAGTTCTTC.

CDR3 protein: CASSAQGAYGNTIYF. CDR3 nucleotides: TGCGCCAGCAGCGCGCAGGGGGCATATGGAAACACCATATATTTT. The gene calls are TRBV5-1 and TRBJ1-3, with 8 bases aligning to TRBD1. J gave up 3 bases and V 4 bases, and 6 bases lay outside the gene matches. Germline V gives CDR1 SGHRS, CDR2 YFSETQ. CDR3 size: 15 residues.

The V call is TRBV27, the J call TRBJ1-5, with D maybe TRBD1 (5 bases). The CDR3 totals 15 residues. V was clipped by 4 bases and J by 2 bases, with 12 bases between them. The germline gives CDR1 MNHEY, CDR2 SMNVEV (reference sequence). The CDR3 region is CASSWGGGGNQPQHF. CDR3 bases: TGTGCCAGCAGTTGGGGCGGCGGGGGCAATCAGCCCCAGCATTTT.

This chain links TRBV4-1 with TRBJ2-7; D not resolved. This CDR3 is built from 13 residues. CDR1 is MGHRA and CDR2 is YSYEKL in the germline V gene. V dropped 4 bases and J dropped 2 bases, with 9 bases sitting between them. The CDR3: CASSRARAYEQYF. The CDR3 nucleotides read TGCGCCAGCAGCCGAGCTCGAGCCTACGAGCAGTACTTC.

The chain links TRBV27 to TRBJ2-3, with 11 bases fitting TRBD2. The germline V gene encodes CDR1 MNHEY and CDR2 SMNVEV (reference sequence). J lost 14 bases, V lost 8 bases, and 9 bases had no gene match. This CDR3 spans 12 amino acids. CDR3 DNA: TGTGCCAGCGGCAGACTAGCGGGACTAGTGTATTTT. As protein: CASGRLAGLVYF.

The V call is TRBV5-4, the J call TRBJ2-7; no definite D call. The CDR3 has 12 residues. V was cut by 0 bases and J by 2 bases, with 3 bases left in between. In germline, CDR1 is SGHNT, CDR2 YYREEE (reference sequence). CDR3 sequence: CASSLGTYEQYF. DNA of the CDR3: TGTGCCAGCAGCTTGGGGACCTACGAGCAGTACTTC. Drawing the rest from reference TRBV5-4 and TRBJ2-7, the complete variable domain is ETGVTQSPTHLIKTRGQQVTLRCSSQSGHNTVSWYQQALGQGPQFIFQYYREEENGRGNFPPRFSGLQFPNYSSELNVNALELDDSALYLCASSLGTYEQYFGPGTRLTVT.

This clone occurred many times. The chain joins TRBV7-9 to TRBJ1-1; D not resolved. V was trimmed by 6 bases and J by 4 bases, leaving 9 bases between them. CDR1 is SEHNR, CDR2 FQNEAQ, per germline (reference sequence). The CDR3 contains 12 residues. The CDR3 spells CASSLSVTEAFF. The CDR3 bases are TGTGCCAGCAGTCTCTCAGTCACTGAAGCTTTCTTT.

This clone was seen a few times. The chain employs TRBV2 and TRBJ2-1, with a weak D call TRBD1 (6 bases). V lost 11 bases to trimming and J lost 1 base, with 12 bases between them. The CDR3 has 13 residues. Germline-derived CDR1 and CDR2 are SNHLY and FYNNEI. CDR3 residues: CAVKGGSYNEQFF. In DNA, the CDR3 is TGTGCCGTCAAAGGGGGATCCTACAATGAGCAGTTCTTC.

The chain uses TRBV5-4 and TRBJ2-5, with no clear D. V was cut by 3 bases and J by 3 bases, with 3 bases left in between. CDR1 and CDR2 from the germline V gene are SGHNT and YYREEE (reference sequence). CDR3 length: 11 amino acids. The chain's CDR3 is CASSYEETQYF. The CDR3 DNA reads as TGTGCCAGCAGCTACGAAGAGACCCAGTACTTC.

This chain links TRBV11-3 with TRBJ2-1, with TRBD2 matching over 7 bases. Per the germline V gene, CDR1 is SGHNT and CDR2 is YENEEA. V shed 5 bases and J 9 bases; nucleotides not matched to a gene: 16. The CDR3 totals 16 residues. Here the CDR3 DNA reads TGTGCCAGCAGCCCAGAATTGGTGGCGGGGGAGGTTGAGCAGTTCTTC. It encodes CASSPELVAGEVEQFF.

This clone was seen a few times. This chain joins TRBV28 and TRBJ1-4; D gene uncertain. The ends were cut back, 2 bases at V and 12 bases at J, with 13 bases in the middle. The CDR3 consists of 13 residues. Germline V gives CDR1 MDHEN, CDR2 SYDVKM. In DNA, the CDR3 is TGTGCCAGCAGTTTACTGGCTGCCACGGAACTGTTTTTT. It is translated as CASSLLAATELFF.

This chain connects TRBV7-9 to TRBJ2-7; D gene uncertain. CDR1 SEHNR and CDR2 FQNEAQ come from the germline V gene (reference sequence). V dropped 2 bases and J dropped 0 bases, with 11 bases sitting between them. The CDR3 has 15 residues. The CDR3 is CASSLMRQSSYEQYF. DNA of the CDR3: TGTGCCAGCAGCTTAATGCGTCAGAGCTCCTACGAGCAGTACTTC. The full variable domain, rest sourced from reference TRBV7-9 and TRBJ2-7, is DTGVSQNPRHKITKRGQNVTFRCDPISEHNRLYWYRQTLGQGPEFLTYFQNEAQLEKSRLLSDRFSAERPKGSFSTLEIQRTEQGDSAMYLCASSLMRQSSYEQYFGPGTRLTVT.

The V gene is TRBV28, the J gene TRBJ2-7, with 8 nucleotides matching TRBD1. The length of the CDR3 is 16 residues. V dropped 3 bases and J dropped 7; count of bases not matched to a gene: 14. Germline assignment: CDR1 MDHEN and CDR2 SYDVKM. CDR3 DNA: TGTGCCAGCAGTTTTACCGTAGACAGGGGATCATTGGAGCAGTACTTC. It is translated as CASSFTVDRGSLEQYF.

This clone was found once. The chain carries TRBV10-3 and TRBJ2-1; D remains ambiguous. The CDR3 has 16 amino acids. V was trimmed by 0 bases and J by 1 base, leaving 10 bases between them. Germline-derived CDR1 and CDR2 are ENHRY and SYGVKD. The CDR3 DNA reads as TGTGCCATCAGTGAGTCCCTCTTAAATTCCTACAATGAGCAGTTCTTC. It encodes CAISESLLNSYNEQFF.

This chain uses TRBV5-1 with TRBJ1-2; D unclear. The CDR3 totals 14 residues. The germline CDR1 and CDR2 sequences are SGHRS and YFSETQ. Trimming stripped 9 bases from V and 1 base from J, with 16 bases between. The CDR3 DNA reads as TGCGCCACCCCTTCCAGTCACGGTAACTATGGCTACACCTTC. Protein sequence: CATPSSHGNYGYTF.

The chain employs TRBV27 and TRBJ1-1; no definite D call. This CDR3 spans 14 amino acids. The ends were cut back, 2 bases at V and 3 bases at J, with 10 bases in the middle. Germline V gene data show CDR1 as MNHEY and CDR2 as SMNVEV (reference sequence). The CDR3 nucleotides are TGTGCCAGCAGTTTACTGGGGATGGACACTGAAGCTTTCTTT. Encoded protein: CASSLLGMDTEAFF.

The J gene is TRBJ2-5, the V gene TRBV7-8, with D possibly being TRBD2 (5 bases). Germline V gene data show CDR1 as SGHVS and CDR2 as FQNEAQ. The CDR3 extends over 14 amino acids. Trimming removed 0 bases from V and 5 bases from J, with 10 bases in between. This chain's CDR3 is CASSLAGTGETQYF. The CDR3 nucleotides read TGTGCCAGCAGCTTAGCGGGAACGGGGGAGACCCAGTACTTC.

This chain joins TRBV10-2 and TRBJ2-7; 7 positions match TRBD1. The germline gives CDR1 WSHSY, CDR2 SAAADI. This CDR3 has 15 residues. After removal of 7 bases from V and 0 bases from J, the junction contained 9 bases not matched to a gene. This chain's CDR3 is CASTSGQASSYEQYF. CDR3 in DNA: TGCGCCAGCACGAGTGGACAGGCTAGCTCCTACGAGCAGTACTTC.

The chain recombines TRBV4-2 with TRBJ2-1; 9 nucleotides align to TRBD1. CDR1 is LGHNA and CDR2 is YNFKEQ in the germline V gene. The CDR3 extends over 19 amino acids. The V segment lost 4 bases and the J segment 3 bases; nucleotides outside the gene matches: 16. The CDR3 here is CASSLGGQGWASDYNEQFF. The DNA for the CDR3 is TGTGCCAGCAGCCTAGGGGGACAGGGATGGGCTAGCGACTACAATGAGCAGTTCTTC.

This clone was counted ten times or more. CDR3 DNA sequence: TGTGCCAGTAGTATGAGCGTCACCTACGAGCAGTACTTC. Translating gives CASSMSVTYEQYF. The chain joins TRBV19 to TRBJ2-7; D gene ambiguous. The germline V gene has CDR1 LNHDA and CDR2 SQIVND (reference sequence). The CDR3 spans 13 residues. Trimming took off 3 bases at V and 2 bases at J, with 8 bases between the two ends.

This chain connects TRBV28 to TRBJ1-1; 9 bases match TRBD1. This CDR3 spans 14 amino acids. Per the germline V gene, CDR1 is MDHEN and CDR2 is SYDVKM. Trimming at V came to 10 bases and at J to 5 bases, leaving 11 bases not matched to a gene. The CDR3 DNA follows: TGTGCCACTCATCCGACAGGGGGTAAGACTGAAGCTTTCTTT. Translated: CATHPTGGKTEAFF.

J is TRBJ2-7 and V is TRBV2, with a tentative D call TRBD2 (5 bases). The CDR3 runs to 14 residues. The V gene lost 4 bases and the J gene lost 2 bases, with 12 bases spanning the gap. Germline assignment: CDR1 SNHLY and CDR2 FYNNEI. The CDR3 sequence is CASSAGGPTYEQYF. In nucleotides, the CDR3 is TGTGCCAGCAGTGCCGGCGGGCCGACCTACGAGCAGTACTTC.

The sample holds a few counts of this clone. V gene TRBV11-2 combines with J gene TRBJ2-6, with TRBD2 as a possible D gene (5 bases). CDR3 length: 16 residues. CDR1 is SGHAT and CDR2 is FQNNGV in the germline V gene. V lost 5 bases to trimming and J lost 2 bases, with 13 bases between them. CDR3 DNA sequence: TGTGCCAGCAGCCAAGAGTGGGAGACTGGGGCCAACGTCCTGACTTTC. This sequence encodes CASSQEWETGANVLTF.

This clone occurred many times. The chain recombines TRBV6-4 with TRBJ2-2; D remains ambiguous. Germline V CDR1 and CDR2: MRHNA, SNTAGT. Trimming took off 3 bases at V and 3 bases at J, with 8 bases between the two ends. The CDR3 runs to 14 residues. The DNA for the CDR3 is TGTGCCAGCAGTGAGGAGCAGCACACCGGGGAGCTGTTTTTT. Translated, it gives CASSEEQHTGELFF.